This is a list of T cell receptor beta chains from one sample in a study of T cell responses to AZD1222 COVID-19 vaccine. Libraries were prepared by immunoSEQ multiplex PCR; TCRdb keeps only in-frame clonotypes and omits some of them. The sample has around 70,000 clones, nearly 90% seen once. This specimen was peripheral blood, taken 28 days after the second AZD1222 dose. All receptors come from an adult who received the AZD1222 COVID-19 vaccine. Each CDR3 is given with its conserved first and last residue. D genes are given only for firm matches. Part of the rows lack a size; the others show once, few, many or a class for expanded clones.

abundance: -; v_gene: TRBV7-3; d_gene: TRBD2; j_gene: TRBJ2-7; CDR3aa: CASSLGGSRYEQYF; CDR3nt: TGTGCCAGCAGCTTAGGCGGGAGTAGGTACGAGCAGTACTTC
abundance: -; v_gene: TRBV6-5; d_gene: TRBD1; j_gene: TRBJ1-1; CDR3aa: CASSFSNRGDTEAFF; CDR3nt: TGTGCCAGCAGTTTCTCCAACAGGGGGGACACTGAAGCTTTCTTT
abundance: -; v_gene: TRBV6-5; d_gene: TRBD1; j_gene: TRBJ1-5; CDR3aa: CASRALGTANQPQHF; CDR3nt: TGTGCCAGCAGGGCCCTCGGGACAGCCAATCAGCCCCAGCATTTT
abundance: once; v_gene: TRBV19; d_gene: TRBD2; j_gene: TRBJ2-3; CDR3aa: CASATSGNSDTQYF; CDR3nt: TGTGCCAGTGCCACTAGCGGGAATTCAGATACGCAGTATTTT
abundance: -; v_gene: TRBV6-5; d_gene: -; j_gene: TRBJ1-5; CDR3aa: CASSYRGPNQPQHF; CDR3nt: TGTGCCAGCAGTTACAGGGGCCCTAATCAGCCCCAGCATTTT
abundance: -; v_gene: TRBV30; d_gene: -; j_gene: TRBJ1-2; CDR3aa: CALGGIGSGYTF; CDR3nt: TGTGCCCTGGGGGGGATCGGTTCGGGCTACACCTTC
abundance: -; v_gene: TRBV30; d_gene: -; j_gene: TRBJ1-6; CDR3aa: CAWSGAGRISPLHF; CDR3nt: TGTGCCTGGAGTGGGGCAGGGCGGATTTCACCCCTCCACTTT
abundance: few; v_gene: TRBV6-5; d_gene: -; j_gene: TRBJ2-4; CDR3aa: CASSYGSQGIQYF; CDR3nt: TGTGCCAGCAGTTACGGCAGCCAAGGGATTCAGTACTTC
abundance: -; v_gene: TRBV15; d_gene: -; j_gene: TRBJ2-1; CDR3aa: CATSRVGRPRSNEQFF; CDR3nt: TGTGCCACCAGCAGAGTAGGGAGGCCCCGGTCCAATGAGCAGTTCTTC
abundance: -; v_gene: TRBV23-1; d_gene: -; j_gene: TRBJ1-1; CDR3aa: CASSHGRGRVTEAFF; CDR3nt: TGCGCCAGCAGTCATGGACGAGGCAGGGTCACTGAAGCTTTCTTT
abundance: -; v_gene: TRBV7-9; d_gene: -; j_gene: TRBJ2-1; CDR3aa: CASSLGFEGGQFF; CDR3nt: TGTGCCAGCAGCTTAGGCTTCGAGGGGGGGCAGTTCTTC
abundance: -; v_gene: TRBV7-2; d_gene: -; j_gene: TRBJ1-5; CDR3aa: CASSLEEGVGGPQHF; CDR3nt: TGTGCCAGCAGCTTAGAAGAAGGGGTCGGAGGGCCCCAGCATTTT
abundance: -; v_gene: TRBV11-2; d_gene: TRBD2; j_gene: TRBJ2-1; CDR3aa: CASSLGRGTIGYNEQFF; CDR3nt: TGTGCCAGCAGCTTAGGTCGAGGGACTATCGGTTACAATGAGCAGTTCTTC
abundance: -; v_gene: TRBV18; d_gene: -; j_gene: TRBJ2-2; CDR3aa: CASSPGPGAVTGELFF; CDR3nt: TGTGCCAGCTCACCAGGTCCAGGGGCTGTAACCGGGGAGCTGTTTTTT
abundance: -; v_gene: TRBV3-1/TRBV3-2; d_gene: -; j_gene: TRBJ1-1; CDR3aa: CASSRGQHFEAFF; CDR3nt: TGTGCCAGCAGCCGCGGCCAGCATTTTGAAGCTTTCTTT
abundance: few; v_gene: TRBV5-1; d_gene: -; j_gene: TRBJ1-1; CDR3aa: CASSLVQAGDTEAFF; CDR3nt: TGCGCCAGCAGCTTGGTACAGGCAGGAGACACTGAAGCTTTCTTT
abundance: -; v_gene: TRBV2; d_gene: TRBD2; j_gene: TRBJ2-1; CDR3aa: CASSHPQTSGRAHEQFF; CDR3nt: TGTGCCAGCAGTCATCCACAGACTAGCGGGAGGGCCCATGAGCAGTTCTTC
abundance: -; v_gene: TRBV7-8; d_gene: TRBD2; j_gene: TRBJ2-3; CDR3aa: CASSPPGLAGGGSNTQYF; CDR3nt: TGTGCCAGCAGCCCGCCGGGACTAGCGGGAGGGGGATCAAATACGCAGTATTTT
abundance: -; v_gene: TRBV27; d_gene: -; j_gene: TRBJ2-1; CDR3aa: CASRLRETYNEQFF; CDR3nt: TGTGCCAGCAGATTGCGGGAAACCTACAATGAGCAGTTCTTC
abundance: -; v_gene: TRBV6-5; d_gene: -; j_gene: TRBJ1-4; CDR3aa: CASSYSRPWDEKLFF; CDR3nt: TGTGCCAGCAGTTACTCCCGGCCTTGGGATGAAAAACTGTTTTTT
abundance: -; v_gene: TRBV7-9; d_gene: -; j_gene: TRBJ2-3; CDR3aa: CASSLRRSSTDTQYF; CDR3nt: TGTGCCAGCAGCTTAAGGAGATCTAGCACAGATACGCAGTATTTT
abundance: -; v_gene: TRBV15; d_gene: TRBD1; j_gene: TRBJ2-2; CDR3aa: CATSTGQVTGELFF; CDR3nt: TGTGCCACCAGCACCGGACAGGTCACCGGGGAGCTGTTTTTT
abundance: -; v_gene: TRBV5-5; d_gene: -; j_gene: TRBJ1-2; CDR3aa: CASSPSGGRELNYGYTF; CDR3nt: TGTGCCAGCAGCCCTTCGGGGGGTAGGGAGCTTAACTATGGCTACACCTTC
abundance: -; v_gene: TRBV6-5; d_gene: -; j_gene: TRBJ1-1; CDR3aa: CASSLGSAYTEAFF; CDR3nt: TGTGCCAGCAGCCTCGGATCCGCTTACACTGAAGCTTTCTTT
abundance: -; v_gene: TRBV12-3/TRBV12-4; d_gene: -; j_gene: TRBJ2-5; CDR3aa: CASSLNGLETQYF; CDR3nt: TGTGCCAGCAGTTTAAACGGGCTTGAGACCCAGTACTTC
abundance: -; v_gene: TRBV11-2; d_gene: -; j_gene: TRBJ2-7; CDR3aa: CASSPPGSPYEQYF; CDR3nt: TGTGCCAGCAGCCCCCCGGGCAGCCCCTACGAGCAGTACTTC
abundance: -; v_gene: TRBV28; d_gene: -; j_gene: TRBJ2-3; CDR3aa: CASTASQDTQYF; CDR3nt: TGTGCCAGCACCGCATCCCAGGATACGCAGTATTTT
abundance: -; v_gene: TRBV7-9; d_gene: -; j_gene: TRBJ1-2; CDR3aa: CASSLDGIAGYTF; CDR3nt: TGTGCCAGCAGCTTAGATGGGATTGCTGGCTACACCTTC